Described below is a single T cell receptor beta chain sequence and its context. The antigen is unknown. This specimen belongs to a study of cytomegalovirus exposure and HLA in healthy donors. On the study more broadly: The 100 to 150 validation repertoires matched the 500 to 750 first-cohort repertoires in platform, a later analysis reported.

Trimming pared 2 bases from V and 6 bases from J, leaving 10 bases between. Germline values: CDR1 SGHTA, CDR2 FQGNSA. This CDR3 has 14 residues. The method was immunoSEQ multiplex PCR; TCRdb's version includes in-frame clones alone and lacks a portion of them. The table has 130,000 or so clones, roughly nine tenths seen once; the top ten hold around 9%. Study-wide points: TCR sequences were mostly rare, though some public TCRs occurred in many donors. A classifier reportedly called cytomegalovirus status with high sensitivity and specificity.

This clonotype was sampled from a woman younger than 35 in good health and CMV-seropositive. This sequence joins TRBV7-2 and TRBJ2-2; D gene unclear. The sample consisted of PBMCs. The CDR3, as DNA: TGTGCCAGCAGCTTAATTCCCCTAGCCGGGGAGCTGTTTTTT. Its protein product is CASSLIPLAGELFF.